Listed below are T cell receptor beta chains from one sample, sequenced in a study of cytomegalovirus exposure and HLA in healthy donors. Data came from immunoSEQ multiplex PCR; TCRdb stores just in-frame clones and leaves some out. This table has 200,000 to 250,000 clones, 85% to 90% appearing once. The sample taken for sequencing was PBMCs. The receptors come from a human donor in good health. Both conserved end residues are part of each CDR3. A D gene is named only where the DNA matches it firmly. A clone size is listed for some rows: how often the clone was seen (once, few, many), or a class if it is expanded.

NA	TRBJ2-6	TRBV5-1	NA	CASSGPSGANVLTF	TGCGCCAGCAGCGGGCCCTCTGGGGCCAACGTCCTGACTTTC
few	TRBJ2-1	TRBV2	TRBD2	CASSDEREFYNEQFF	TGTGCCAGCAGTGACGAGCGGGAGTTCTACAATGAGCAGTTCTTC
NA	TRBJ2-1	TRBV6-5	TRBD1	CASSYDTGGYYNEQFF	TGTGCCAGCAGTTACGATACAGGGGGCTACTACAATGAGCAGTTCTTC
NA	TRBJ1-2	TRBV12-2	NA	CASRLGTGESDYGYTF	TGTGCAAGTCGCTTAGGAACAGGGGAGTCTGACTATGGCTACACCTTC
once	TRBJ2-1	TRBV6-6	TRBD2	CASRQTQLAGGGEQFF	TGTGCCAGCAGACAAACCCAGCTAGCGGGAGGTGGTGAGCAGTTCTTC
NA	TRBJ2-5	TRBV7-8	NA	CASSRERMKETQYF	TGTGCCAGCAGCCGTGAGCGTATGAAAGAGACCCAGTACTTC
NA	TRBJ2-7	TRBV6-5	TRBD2	CASRETLTAGPYF	TGTGCCAGCAGGGAGACCCTAACAGCGGGGCCGTACTTC
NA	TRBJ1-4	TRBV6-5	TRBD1	CASSYDRGTNEKLFF	TGTGCCAGCAGTTATGACAGGGGAACTAATGAAAAACTGTTTTTT
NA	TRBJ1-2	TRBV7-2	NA	CASTTRAAQRDGYTF	TGTGCCAGCACCACAAGAGCGGCCCAGCGAGATGGCTACACCTTC
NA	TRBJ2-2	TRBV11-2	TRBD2	CASSYIAGGLAGELFF	TGTGCCAGCAGCTACATAGCGGGAGGGCTCGCCGGGGAGCTGTTTTTT
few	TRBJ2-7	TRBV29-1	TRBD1	CSVEAIGGRGEQYF	TGCAGCGTTGAAGCTATAGGGGGCAGGGGGGAGCAGTACTTC
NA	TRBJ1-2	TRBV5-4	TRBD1	CASSDIRPGGDGYTF	TGTGCCAGCAGCGACATCAGACCAGGGGGCGATGGCTACACCTTC
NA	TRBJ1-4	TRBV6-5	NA	CASSYSPGSANEKLFF	TGTGCCAGCAGTTACTCACCAGGGTCGGCTAATGAAAAACTGTTTTTT
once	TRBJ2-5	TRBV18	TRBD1	CASSPPSRTGKQETQYF	TGTGCCAGCTCACCACCTTCTAGGACAGGGAAACAAGAGACCCAGTACTTC
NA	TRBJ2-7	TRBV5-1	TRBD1	CASSSGVGDSLYEQYF	TGCGCCAGCAGCTCAGGTGTGGGGGACAGCCTCTACGAGCAGTACTTC
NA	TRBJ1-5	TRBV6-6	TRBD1	CATQRGQGQPQHF	TGTGCCACACAACGAGGACAGGGACAGCCCCAGCATTTT
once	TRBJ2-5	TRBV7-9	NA	CASLLTRGTDQETQYF	TGTGCCAGCTTACTCACCCGGGGGACAGACCAAGAGACCCAGTACTTC
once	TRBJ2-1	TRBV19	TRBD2	CASSIRSAGGINEQFF	TGTGCCAGTAGTATAAGGAGCGCGGGAGGTATCAATGAGCAGTTCTTC
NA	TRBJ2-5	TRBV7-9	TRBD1	CASSLGGTGETQYF	TGTGCCAGCAGCTTGGGGGGGACAGGGGAGACCCAGTACTTC
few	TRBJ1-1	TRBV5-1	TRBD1	CASAIQGVRDTEAFF	TGCGCCAGCGCTATACAGGGGGTACGAGACACTGAAGCTTTCTTT
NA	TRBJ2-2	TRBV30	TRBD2	CAVDPSGITGELFF	TGTGCCGTGGATCCTAGCGGGATAACCGGGGAGCTGTTTTTT